This TCR beta chain was profiled in a study of T cell changes during pregnancy in multiple sclerosis (dated 2019 in TCRdb). For the wider study: The study examined how the T cell repertoire changed over the course of pregnancy in women with multiple sclerosis.

The library was made by the immunoSEQ multiplex PCR assay. The source is immuneACCESS, and TCRdb retained only in-frame sequences with V and J called. Part of the clones is not carried over; for the studies checked, unresolved V genes explain less than half of this, and the remainder is unexplained. The sample contains some 85,000 clones, around 96% of them found a single time. The ten largest clones add up to 1.1% of the sample. As for this clone: Its antigen is unknown. Per-base quality was not reported, and no clone a single base away is much larger than it.

This TCR came from a female donor with multiple sclerosis, enrolled in a pregnancy study. This specimen consisted of peripheral blood, obtained in the second trimester of pregnancy.

Here is the DNA: TGTGCCAGCAGCGTGGGACTAGCGAGCGAGCAGTACTTC. Translated, this gives CASSVGLASEQYF. Here the chain combines TRBV13 and TRBJ2-7; TRBD2 aligns with 10 central bases. The germline V gene (reference sequence) specifies PRHDT as CDR1 and FYEKMQ as CDR2. Relative to germline, V is missing 5 bases and J is missing 6 bases, with 4 bases of the junction outside any gene match. Measured from the cysteine to the phenylalanine, the CDR3 is 13 residues long. Only the CDR3 part of the read is kept: 39 bases, read in frame from the first base.